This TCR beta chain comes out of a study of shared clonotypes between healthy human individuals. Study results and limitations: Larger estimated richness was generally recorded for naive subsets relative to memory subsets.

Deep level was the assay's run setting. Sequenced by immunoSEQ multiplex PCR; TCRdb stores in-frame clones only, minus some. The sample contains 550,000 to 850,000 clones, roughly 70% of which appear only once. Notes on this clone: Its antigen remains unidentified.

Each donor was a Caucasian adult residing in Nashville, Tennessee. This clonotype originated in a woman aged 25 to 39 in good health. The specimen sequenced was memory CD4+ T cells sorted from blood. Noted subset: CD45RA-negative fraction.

As DNA, the CDR3 is TGTGCCAGCAGCGTGGGGTTTCGGGAAGACTTCGAAACCATATATTTT. This gives the protein CASSVGFREDFETIYF. The J gene is TRBJ1-3, the V gene TRBV9; D unclear. Germline-derived CDR1 and CDR2 are SGDLS and YYNGEE. The germline V and J ends were trimmed by 2 bases and 10 bases, with 22 bases remaining between them. The CDR3 extends over 16 amino acids.